Each of the 15 T cell receptor beta chains below was sequenced from the same sample in a study of cytomegalovirus exposure and HLA in healthy donors. Researchers ran the PCR with 60 Vbeta and 13 Jbeta primers. Repertoires were generated with immunoSEQ multiplex PCR, while TCRdb's copy carries only in-frame clones and drops some. Here the sample spans about 190,000 clones, about 77% being singletons. The specimen sequenced was PBMCs. All receptors come from a man aged 25-40 years in good health and CMV-seropositive.

V gene TRBV10-3 combines with J gene TRBJ2-3; maybe TRBD2 (5 bases). This CDR3 contains 16 residues. Germline V lookup: CDR1 ENHRY, CDR2 SYGVKD. V lost 6 bases to trimming and J lost 6 bases, with 22 bases between them. The CDR3 reads CAISPSAGLLGDTQYF. The CDR3 DNA follows: TGTGCCATCAGCCCCTCCGCAGGACTCCTTGGGGATACGCAGTATTTT.

The chain combines TRBV7-2 with TRBJ2-5; D remains unclear. Trimming stripped 5 bases from V and 2 bases from J, with 6 bases between. The germline CDR1 and CDR2 sequences are SGHTA and FQGNSA. This CDR3 spans 12 amino acids. The CDR3, as DNA: TGTGCCAGCAGCCCCGAGCAAGAGACCCAGTACTTC. It encodes CASSPEQETQYF.

This chain connects TRBV7-9 to TRBJ2-7; D is undetermined. The CDR3 spans 12 residues. Trimming shortened V by 2 bases and J by 5 bases, and 7 bases separated the two germline ends. Germline-derived CDR1 and CDR2 are SEHNR and FQNEAQ (reference sequence). As DNA, the CDR3 is TGTGCCAGCAGCTTAAATTCAGACGAGCAGTACTTC. This gives the protein CASSLNSDEQYF.

This clone was seen just once. This sequence joins TRBV11-3 and TRBJ2-7; the D gene is possibly TRBD1 (5 bases). Germline CDR1 SGHNT, CDR2 YENEEA. The V end lost 5 bases, the J end lost 0 bases, and 14 bases lay between the germline ends. The CDR3 sequence is 15 residues long. CDR3 sequence: CASSKGQESSYEQYF. CDR3 bases: TGTGCCAGCAGCAAGGGGCAGGAAAGCTCCTACGAGCAGTACTTC.

This chain joins TRBV11-2 and TRBJ2-5; D might be TRBD1 (6 bases). The DNA end favors TRBJ2-7, so the J call may be wrong. CDR3 size: 14 residues. CDR1 and CDR2 (germline): SGHAT, FQNNGV. The CDR3 bases are TGTGCCAGCAGCTTGGGGATAACAGGGCACGAGCAGTACTTC. It encodes CASSLGITGHEQYF.

In its sample, this clone was seen once. The gene calls are TRBV7-9 and TRBJ2-5, with 12 bases matching TRBD1. The trim removed 3 bases at V and 4 bases at J, leaving 3 bases unmatched. Germline V gene sequence: CDR1 SEHNR, CDR2 FQNEAQ (reference sequence). CDR3 size: 15 residues. CDR3 in amino acids: CASSLGQGATETQYF. The CDR3 DNA follows: TGTGCCAGCAGCTTGGGACAGGGGGCGACAGAGACCCAGTACTTC.

This clone occurred a few times. The chain has TRBV11-2 and TRBJ1-2; D perhaps matches TRBD1 (5 bases). Germline V lookup: CDR1 SGHAT, CDR2 FQNNGV. The CDR3 totals 14 residues. V lost 2 bases and J 2 bases, leaving 9 bases between the germline ends. The CDR3 DNA reads TGTGCCAGCAGCTTATACAGGACAAACTATGGCTACACCTTC. This codes for CASSLYRTNYGYTF.

The rearrangement uses TRBV7-3 and TRBJ2-3, with 9 positions matching TRBD2. Trimming took 2 bases from V and 0 from J; bases not matched to a gene: 6. This CDR3 has 17 amino acids. Germline V CDR1 and CDR2: SGHTA, FQGTGA. The CDR3 spells CASSLPSSGASTDTQYF. The CDR3 DNA reads TGTGCCAGCAGCTTACCCTCTAGCGGGGCTAGCACAGATACGCAGTATTTT.

The chain joins TRBV27 to TRBJ2-6; D uncertain. The ends were cut back, 7 bases at V and 0 bases at J, with 22 bases in the middle. The CDR3 loop spans 19 amino acids. The germline gives CDR1 MNHEY, CDR2 SMNVEV (reference sequence). The CDR3 coding sequence is TGTGCCAGCACCCATAACCGAGGCGTAGGTTCCTCTGGGGCCAACGTCCTGACTTTC. Encoded protein: CASTHNRGVGSSGANVLTF.

The chain uses TRBV5-4 and TRBJ1-6, with D possibly TRBD1 on 6 matching bases. V shed 4 bases and J shed 5 bases, with 10 bases lying between them. The CDR3 spans 14 residues. Germline loops: CDR1 SGHNT, CDR2 YYREEE (reference sequence). CDR3 sequence (DNA): TGTGCCAGCAGCGTCGACAGGAATAATTCACCCCTCCACTTT. This gives the protein CASSVDRNNSPLHF.

The rearrangement uses TRBV5-1 and TRBJ2-3, with 10 bases matching TRBD1. Trimming took 3 bases from V and 2 from J; bases not matched to a gene: 9. The CDR3 is 17 amino acids. CDR1 is SGHRS and CDR2 is YFSETQ in the germline V gene. The CDR3 coding sequence is TGCGCCAGCAGCTCAGCCAGACAGGGGGCCTACACAGATACGCAGTATTTT. Amino acids: CASSSARQGAYTDTQYF.

CDR3 residues: CASRDGYRGRSTNEKLFF. The CDR3 bases are TGTGCCAGCAGAGACGGCTACAGGGGGCGATCGACTAATGAAAAACTGTTTTTT. The chain carries TRBV6-4 and TRBJ1-4, with 9 positions matching TRBD1. Trimming took 6 bases from V and 2 from J; bases not matched to a gene: 13. The CDR3 is made up of 18 amino acids. Per germline, CDR1 MRHNA and CDR2 SNTAGT.

The chain uses TRBV7-2 and TRBJ2-5, with 16 bases matching TRBD2. The CDR3 is 17 amino acids. V was pared by 1 base and J by 5 bases, with 4 bases of the junction left unmatched. Germline CDR1 reads SGHTA; CDR2 reads FQGNSA. CDR3 in amino acids: CASSLVGLAGGPETQYF. CDR3 DNA sequence: TGTGCCAGCAGCTTAGTGGGACTAGCGGGGGGGCCTGAGACCCAGTACTTC.

The V and J genes are TRBV28 and TRBJ2-7, with D tentatively TRBD2 (6 bases). Looked up from germline, CDR1 is MDHEN and CDR2 is SYDVKM. The CDR3 extends over 11 amino acids. Trimming removed 3 bases from V and 7 bases from J, with 7 bases in between. The CDR3 protein is CASSFGSEQYF. The CDR3, as DNA: TGTGCCAGCAGTTTCGGGAGTGAGCAGTACTTC. Drawing the rest from reference TRBV28 and TRBJ2-7, the complete variable domain is DVKVTQSSRYLVKRTGEKVFLECVQDMDHENMFWYRQDPGLGLRLIYFSYDVKMKEKGDIPEGYSVSREKKERFSLILESASTNQTSMYLCASSFGSEQYFGPGTRLTVT.

The chain has TRBV5-1 and TRBJ2-3; a weak D match, TRBD1 (5 bases). The CDR3 loop spans 13 amino acids. Germline V gives CDR1 SGHRS, CDR2 YFSETQ. V was cut by 7 bases and J by 0 bases, with 9 bases left in between. The CDR3 protein is CASEAGSTDTQYF. CDR3 nucleotides: TGCGCCAGCGAAGCAGGGAGCACAGATACGCAGTATTTT.